These T cell receptor beta chains were read from a single sample in a study of T cells after yellow fever vaccination. TCRdb called the 5' RACE reads again in MiXCR, with one record for every CDR3 protein. The sample shows 450,000 to 550,000 distinct CDR3 sequences, around a fifth of them seen only once. The source was PBMCs, collected roughly 23 days after the first yellow fever vaccination. The receptors derive from a man aged 18 to 30 who received the YFV17D yellow fever vaccine. Both conserved end residues are part of each CDR3. D genes are given only for firm matches. Clone size is not always given. Where it is, it says once, few, many or a class for expanded clones.

j_gene,d_gene,abundance,v_gene,CDR3nt,CDR3aa
TRBJ2-1,.,few,TRBV6-2/TRBV6-3,TGTGCCAGCAGTTACTCCGATGTTAGCGGAATATACAATGAGCAGTTCTTC,CASSYSDVSGIYNEQFF
TRBJ2-5,TRBD1,few,TRBV11-1,TGTGCCAGCAGCATGACGACAGGGTCGGAGACCCAGTACTTC,CASSMTTGSETQYF
TRBJ2-5,.,few,TRBV18,TGTGCCAGCTCACCCCCTTCACAGGGATTGGAGACCCAGTACTTC,CASSPPSQGLETQYF
TRBJ2-6,.,few,TRBV19,TGTGCCAGTAGTATACTTGACACTGGGGCCAACGTCCTGACTTTC,CASSILDTGANVLTF
TRBJ1-1,.,few,TRBV7-9,TGTGCCAGCAGTCGAGACGGCTACACTGAAGCTTTCTTT,CASSRDGYTEAFF
TRBJ1-5,.,.,TRBV7-3,TGTGCCAGCAGCCTCGGACCGACTCAGCCCCAGCATTTT,CASSLGPTQPQHF
TRBJ2-1,.,.,TRBV12-3/TRBV12-4,TGTGCCAGCAGTTTAGCGGTTTTCCGGGCAGGGGAAGGAGGTGAGCAGTTCTTC,CASSLAVFRAGEGGEQFF
TRBJ1-2,.,few,TRBV11-1,TGTGCCAGCAGCTTATCAGGGAGTGTGAACTATGGCTACACCTTC,CASSLSGSVNYGYTF
TRBJ2-3,TRBD2,.,TRBV11-2,TGTGCCAGCAGCTTAGGAGCGGGGGGGCTCACAGATACGCAGTATTTT,CASSLGAGGLTDTQYF
TRBJ1-3,.,.,TRBV12-3/TRBV12-4,TGTGCCAGCAGTTTGAGTTACTCTGGAAACACCATATATTTT,CASSLSYSGNTIYF
TRBJ2-4,.,few,TRBV3-1,TGTGCCAGCAGCCAAGAAGGGGCTAGCCCGCGGGGAAACATTCAGTACTTC,CASSQEGASPRGNIQYF
TRBJ1-6,.,.,TRBV4-2,TGTGCCAGCAGCCAAGATCGGGGCCAAGGTTTCAGTTCACCCCTCCACTTT,CASSQDRGQGFSSPLHF
TRBJ1-1,.,.,TRBV6-2/TRBV6-3,TGTGCCAGCAGTTTGCAACAGGTGTTGAGGGAAGCTTTCTTT,CASSLQQVLREAFF
TRBJ1-4,.,.,TRBV7-6,TGTGCCAGCAGCTCTAGGAGGAGTAATGAAAAACTGTTTTTT,CASSSRRSNEKLFF
TRBJ1-1,.,few,TRBV20-1,TGCAGTGCTAGAGAAAGTCCCGTCGGGGGACTTAACACTGAAGCTTTCTTT,CSARESPVGGLNTEAFF
TRBJ1-2,.,few,TRBV2,TGTGCCAGCAGTGAGCACTATGGCTACACCTTC,CASSEHYGYTF
TRBJ2-2,.,.,TRBV25-1,TGTGCCAGCAGTGAATATAGGCAGGGTCGCACCGGGGAGCTGTTTTTT,CASSEYRQGRTGELFF
TRBJ1-1,.,few,TRBV12-3/TRBV12-4,TGTGCCAGCAGTTACCGGGGCCTCAACGCAGCTTTCTTT,CASSYRGLNAAFF
TRBJ1-2,.,few,TRBV29-1,TGCAGCGCGTTCGGAAGCACGGGCTACACCTTC,CSAFGSTGYTF
TRBJ2-2,.,.,TRBV5-1,TGCGCCAGCAAGGAGGACTGGGCCGGGGAGCTGTTTTTT,CASKEDWAGELFF
TRBJ2-3,.,.,TRBV6-5,TGTGCCAGCAGTTACGGGAATACGCAGTATTTT,CASSYGNTQYF
TRBJ2-2,TRBD2,.,TRBV4-1,TGCGCCAGCAGCCAAGCAACTAGCGGGGGGGCCGCCGGGGAGCTGTTTTTT,CASSQATSGGAAGELFF
TRBJ2-5,.,.,TRBV4-1,TGCGCCAGCAGCCGACAGACGTTCCAAGAGACCCAGTACTTC,CASSRQTFQETQYF
TRBJ1-1,TRBD1,few,TRBV6-2/TRBV6-3,TGTGCCAGCAGCGAGACAGGGGTGGACACTGAAGCTTTCTTT,CASSETGVDTEAFF
TRBJ2-5,TRBD1,.,TRBV30,TGTGCCTGGAGTGTGACAGGGGGCAAGGAGACCCAGTACTTC,CAWSVTGGKETQYF
TRBJ1-5,.,few,TRBV7-9,TGTGCCAGCAGCTTAGGACAGTCAAGCGATCAGCCCCAGCATTTT,CASSLGQSSDQPQHF
TRBJ2-5,TRBD2,.,TRBV5-1,TGCGCCAGCAGCTGGGGACTAGCGGCTGCTGGAGAGACCCAGTACTTC,CASSWGLAAAGETQYF
TRBJ1-3,.,.,TRBV20-1,TGCAGTGCTCTCATGAGACCTGGAAACACCATATATTTT,CSALMRPGNTIYF
TRBJ2-3,TRBD2,.,TRBV7-2,TGTGCCAGCAGCCTGGGACTAGCGGGGGGGATAGATACGCAGTATTTT,CASSLGLAGGIDTQYF
TRBJ2-1,TRBD2,many,TRBV12-3/TRBV12-4,TGTGCCAGCAGTTGGCCCGTGACTAGCGGGGGCCTGGATGAGCAGTTCTTC,CASSWPVTSGGLDEQFF
TRBJ2-7,.,.,TRBV20-1,TGCAGTGCTCCACTACAGGGACGGAGCTCCTACGAGCAGTACTTC,CSAPLQGRSSYEQYF
TRBJ2-2,.,.,TRBV10-3,TGTGCCATCCTGGCGGGCGGGGAGCTGTTTTTT,CAILAGGELFF
TRBJ2-3,.,few,TRBV7-8,TGTGCCAGCAGCCCAAAGACCCGGGGCACAGATACGCAGTATTTT,CASSPKTRGTDTQYF
TRBJ2-7,TRBD1,.,TRBV5-6,TGTGCCAGCAGCTTGAAGACAGGGAACGACGAGCAGTACTTC,CASSLKTGNDEQYF
TRBJ2-3,.,few,TRBV5-5,TGTGCCAGCAGCTGGGGCGCGAGCCCGGCCCAAGATACGCAGTATTTT,CASSWGASPAQDTQYF
TRBJ1-4,TRBD1,.,TRBV12-3/TRBV12-4,TGTGCCAGCAGTCCCCGGGACAGGAATGAAAAACTGTTTTTT,CASSPRDRNEKLFF